This entry lists 30 T cell receptor beta chains sequenced from one sample in a study of cytomegalovirus exposure and HLA in healthy donors. It was with 60 Vbeta and 13 Jbeta primers that the PCR ran. The data were produced by immunoSEQ multiplex PCR, yet TCRdb's version contains in-frame clones alone and is incomplete. The profile shows 190,000 or so clones, roughly 87% of them singletons. The material sequenced was PBMCs. The receptor set was obtained from a man aged 50-60 years in good health and CMV-seronegative.

This chain joins TRBV6-6 and TRBJ1-1; the match to TRBD1 covers 7 bases. This CDR3 region has 13 residues. The V and J ends lost 0 bases and 8 bases, in that order; junction bases with no gene match: 3. Germline V gene data show CDR1 as MNHNY and CDR2 as SVGAGI (reference sequence). The CDR3 nucleotides are TGTGCCAGCAGTTACTCAGGGGGCTGGGAAGCTTTCTTT. Amino acids: CASSYSGGWEAFF.

This clone was recorded once. The chain joins TRBV9 to TRBJ1-2; 9 bases match TRBD1. From germline, CDR1 is SGDLS and CDR2 YYNGEE. J gave up 7 bases and V 4 bases, and 14 bases lay outside the gene matches. This CDR3 region has 16 residues. CDR3 region: CASSSTLGQGVGGYTF. For the CDR3, the DNA is TGTGCCAGCAGCTCTACCTTGGGACAGGGTGTGGGTGGCTACACCTTC.

V is TRBV5-4 and J is TRBJ2-1; 11 bases are shared with TRBD2. Germline trimming cut 4 bases from V and 6 bases from J; bases unmatched to any gene: 9. Germline V CDR1 and CDR2: SGHNT, YYREEE (reference sequence). This CDR3 has 16 amino acids. DNA for the CDR3: TGTGCCAGCAGCCGAACTCTAGCGGGGGGTGGCAATGAGCAGTTCTTC. Its translation is CASSRTLAGGGNEQFF.

This chain joins TRBV6-6 and TRBJ2-5; TRBD2 might be the D (5 bases). V lost 6 bases and J 3 bases, leaving 17 bases between the germline ends. CDR3 length: 15 residues. The V gene's germline CDR1 is MNHNY and CDR2 SVGAGI (reference sequence). The CDR3: CASSRNGFGEETQYF. Here the CDR3 DNA reads TGTGCCAGCAGCCGAAATGGATTCGGGGAAGAGACCCAGTACTTC.

The chain is built from TRBV11-2 and TRBJ2-5, with 12 bases identical to TRBD1. This CDR3 has 16 amino acids. V lost 10 bases, J lost 5 bases, and 14 bases stayed unmatched. CDR1 is SGHAT and CDR2 is FQNNGV in the germline V gene. The CDR3 region has the DNA TGTGCCACGGAGCGGGACAGGGGGCGATCTGGGGAGACCCAGTACTTC. Translated, it gives CATERDRGRSGETQYF.

As concerns this clone: One end of the junction does not line up with germline, which may come from a read error. This chain joins TRBV9 and TRBJ2-1, with D maybe TRBD1 (7 bases). CDR3 length: 13 amino acids. From germline, CDR1 is SGDLS and CDR2 YYNGEE. CDR3 region: CASSPSGGKEPFF. In DNA form, the CDR3 reads TGTGCCAGCAGCCCCTCAGGGGGGAAAGAGCCGTTCTTC.

The chain has TRBV19 and TRBJ2-1; D might be TRBD1 (7 bases). Germline V gene data show CDR1 as LNHDA and CDR2 as SQIVND (reference sequence). This CDR3 spans 15 amino acids. The germline V and J ends were trimmed by 1 base and 9 bases, with 16 bases remaining between them. CDR3 nucleotide sequence: TGTGCCAGTAGTATAGTGGGCAGGGGGAGGATTGAGCAGTTCTTC. Its translation is CASSIVGRGRIEQFF.

This chain connects TRBV6-1 to TRBJ1-1; TRBD1 matches at 7 bases. The V and J ends lost 4 bases and 5 bases, in that order; junction bases with no gene match: 4. The CDR3 extends over 13 amino acids. CDR1 MNHNS and CDR2 SASEGT come from the germline V gene. In DNA, the CDR3 is TGTGCCAGCAGTGCGTACAGGGGTACTGAAGCTTTCTTT. Translating gives CASSAYRGTEAFF.

The chain is built from TRBV30 and TRBJ1-1; D is perhaps TRBD1 (5 bases). V shed 5 bases and J shed 1 base, with 14 bases lying between them. Germline V gene sequence: CDR1 GTSNPN, CDR2 SVGIG (reference sequence). The CDR3 contains 14 residues. DNA for the CDR3: TGTGCCTGGGATACGGGACTAACGAACACTGAAGCTTTCTTT. Its protein is CAWDTGLTNTEAFF.

This chain uses TRBV28 with TRBJ1-2; the D gene is possibly TRBD1 (6 bases). Per the germline V gene, CDR1 is MDHEN and CDR2 is SYDVKM. Trimming took off 7 bases at V and 6 bases at J, with 21 bases between the two ends. The CDR3 extends over 15 amino acids. DNA for the CDR3: TGTGCCAGCAACCTTCCCCTGGGGGGGGCGCATGGCTACACCTTC. It is translated as CASNLPLGGAHGYTF.

The chain combines TRBV18 with TRBJ2-5; D possibly corresponds to TRBD2 (5 bases). V lost 2 bases and J lost 5, with 9 bases in between. The CDR3 covers 13 residues. The germline V gene encodes CDR1 KGHSH and CDR2 LQKENI. CDR3 amino acids: CASSPGSGETQYF. CDR3 nucleotide sequence: TGTGCCAGCTCACCAGGGAGTGGGGAGACCCAGTACTTC.

The chain employs TRBV7-2 and TRBJ1-1; 8 bases are shared with TRBD1. The CDR3 totals 15 residues. CDR1 is SGHTA and CDR2 is FQGNSA in the germline V gene. V lost 6 bases and J lost 2; bases outside the gene matches: 8. DNA for the CDR3: TGTGCCAGCAGTTTATCGGGACAGGTAAACACTGAAGCTTTCTTT. It translates to CASSLSGQVNTEAFF.

This clone appeared a few times. The chain joins TRBV7-9 to TRBJ1-6, with 7 bases lining up with TRBD1. This CDR3 is built from 15 residues. Germline CDR1 is SEHNR and CDR2 is FQNEAQ (reference sequence). V was clipped by 7 bases and J by 8 bases; unmatched bases: 11. CDR3 protein: CASTPGTVADSPLHF. The CDR3 DNA reads as TGTGCCAGCACCCCCGGGACAGTGGCAGATTCACCCCTCCACTTT.

This chain links TRBV7-9 with TRBJ2-5; D perhaps matches TRBD2 (6 bases). The CDR3 covers 14 residues. The V end was cut by 5 bases, the J end by 0 bases, with 10 bases between. Germline V CDR1 and CDR2: SEHNR, FQNEAQ (reference sequence). CDR3 amino acids: CASSKGLNQETQYF. In DNA, the CDR3 is TGTGCCAGCAGCAAGGGACTGAACCAAGAGACCCAGTACTTC.

V gene TRBV15 combines with J gene TRBJ1-4, with 7 bases matching TRBD1. Germline loops: CDR1 LNHNV, CDR2 YYDKDF (reference sequence). With 3 bases clipped from V and 4 bases from J, the junction kept 5 bases outside the gene matches. This CDR3 region has 15 residues. CDR3: CATSRGTALNEKLFF. CDR3 coding DNA: TGTGCCACCAGCAGGGGGACAGCACTTAATGAAAAACTGTTTTTT.

The chain combines TRBV6-1 with TRBJ2-5, with 9 positions matching TRBD2. The germline V gene encodes CDR1 MNHNS and CDR2 SASEGT. The J segment lost 2 bases and the V segment lost 7 bases, leaving 5 bases of the junction unmatched. CDR3 length equals 14 residues. In DNA form, the CDR3 reads TGTGCCAGCATGTTTAGCGGGAGACAAGAGACCCAGTACTTC. It is translated as CASMFSGRQETQYF.

The chain uses TRBV5-1 and TRBJ1-2, with TRBD1 matching 9 bases. Germline values: CDR1 SGHRS, CDR2 YFSETQ. The CDR3 sequence is 15 residues long. V was pared by 0 bases and J by 2 bases, with 2 bases of the junction left unmatched. In DNA form, the CDR3 reads TGCGCCAGCAGCTTGGAGGGACAGGGCAACTATGGCTACACCTTC. Residues: CASSLEGQGNYGYTF.

Worth noting for this clone: Compared with germline, one end of the junction differs, possibly owing to a read error. The rearrangement uses TRBV7-7 and TRBJ2-3; 10 bases align to TRBD2. This CDR3 has 21 residues. In germline, CDR1 is SSHAT, CDR2 FNYEAQ (reference sequence). This CDR3 reads CASSFRLVGSGRAMWSDTQYF. For the CDR3, the DNA is TGTGCTAGCAGCTTTCGCCTCGTCGGGAGCGGGAGGGCTATGTGGTCGGATACGCAGTATTTT.

The rearrangement links TRBV18 to TRBJ2-5; TRBD1 matches 7 bases. Per germline, CDR1 KGHSH and CDR2 LQKENI. The length of the CDR3 is 14 residues. The trim removed 0 bases at V and 6 bases at J, leaving 4 bases unmatched. The CDR3 protein is CASSPPNRGKTQYF. The CDR3 bases are TGTGCCAGCTCACCACCCAACAGGGGAAAGACCCAGTACTTC.

The DNA of the CDR3 is TGCGCCAGCAGCCTAGGGAGCTATGGCTACACCTTC. It translates to CASSLGSYGYTF. V usage is TRBV5-1 and J usage is TRBJ1-2; D unresolved. The CDR3 has 12 residues. Per the germline V gene, CDR1 is SGHRS and CDR2 is YFSETQ. V lost 4 bases to trimming and J lost 4 bases, with 8 bases between them.

V gene TRBV19 combines with J gene TRBJ2-1; TRBD1 matches 9 bases. This CDR3 region has 15 residues. CDR1 is LNHDA, CDR2 SQIVND, per germline (reference sequence). V shed 1 base, J shed 2 bases, and the junction held 0 bases outside the gene matches. The CDR3 region is CASSIGQGAYNEQFF. As DNA, the CDR3 is TGTGCCAGTAGTATAGGACAGGGGGCCTACAATGAGCAGTTCTTC.

The V and J genes are TRBV6-1 and TRBJ2-5, with TRBD1 identical over 9 bases. The CDR3 spans 16 residues. The V segment lost 4 bases and the J segment 5 bases; nucleotides outside the gene matches: 11. CDR1 MNHNS and CDR2 SASEGT come from the germline V gene. In DNA, the CDR3 is TGTGCCAGCAGTGTTACATACAGGGGGCGCGGGGAGACCCAGTACTTC. Translating gives CASSVTYRGRGETQYF.

The CDR3 DNA reads as TGTGCCAGCAGTTCCCCGGGAGGGGGTAACTATGGCTACACCTTC. As protein: CASSSPGGGNYGYTF. The J gene is TRBJ1-2, the V gene TRBV6-5; perhaps TRBD1 as D (6 bases). The germline CDR1 and CDR2 sequences are MNHEY and SVGAGI. The V gene lost 4 bases and the J gene lost 1 base, with 13 bases spanning the gap. The CDR3 length is 15 residues.

A note on this clone: In the same sample, other DNA sequences code for this CDR3. J is TRBJ2-3 and V is TRBV7-2; D not certain. Per germline, CDR1 SGHTA and CDR2 FQGNSA. The V and J ends lost 2 bases and 2 bases respectively, with 8 bases between them. This CDR3 is built from 14 residues. CDR3 in amino acids: CASSLRLTTDTQYF. CDR3 DNA sequence: TGTGCCAGCAGCTTACGACTCACCACAGATACGCAGTATTTT.

This clone has just one count. The chain recombines TRBV29-1 with TRBJ2-5; 11 bases map to TRBD2. After removal of 6 bases from V and 2 bases from J, the junction contained 8 bases not matched to a gene. This CDR3 is built from 15 residues. Germline V CDR1 and CDR2: SQVTM, ANQGSEA. The CDR3: CSVTGTSGTQETQYF. The CDR3 nucleotides read TGCAGCGTGACAGGGACTAGCGGCACGCAAGAGACCCAGTACTTC.

This sequence joins TRBV4-2 and TRBJ2-2, with 11 bases identical to TRBD1. CDR3 length equals 15 residues. With 6 bases clipped from V and 6 bases from J, the junction kept 6 bases outside the gene matches. Germline V gives CDR1 LGHNA, CDR2 YNFKEQ. The CDR3 DNA is TGTGCCAGCAGAGGGGGACAGGGGGTCGCCGGGGAGCTGTTTTTT. Translated: CASRGGQGVAGELFF.

This sequence joins TRBV15 and TRBJ2-1, with D hard to call. The CDR3 spans 16 residues. Trimming took off 3 bases at V and 0 bases at J, with 12 bases between the two ends. Germline values: CDR1 LNHNV, CDR2 YYDKDF (reference sequence). CDR3 in DNA: TGTGCCACCAGCAGGGGCCCCATTAGCTCCTACAATGAGCAGTTCTTC. Its protein product is CATSRGPISSYNEQFF.

V gene TRBV2 combines with J gene TRBJ1-6; D uncertain. CDR3 size: 13 residues. Between the trimmed V and J ends, which lost 8 bases and 10 bases, there was a span of 15 bases. CDR1 SNHLY and CDR2 FYNNEI come from the germline V gene. Here the CDR3 reads CASSGLGYSPLHF. The CDR3 coding sequence is TGTGCCAGCTCGGGATTGGGGTACTCACCCCTCCACTTT. Full variable domain (outside the CDR3, taken from reference TRBV2 and TRBJ1-6): EPEVTQTPSHQVTQMGQEVILRCVPISNHLYFYWYRQILGQKVEFLVSFYNNEISEKSEIFDDQFSVERPDGSNFTLKIRSTKLEDSAMYFCASSGLGYSPLHFGNGTRLTVT.

The chain carries TRBV9 and TRBJ2-3; D may be TRBD2 (5 bases). Looked up from germline, CDR1 is SGDLS and CDR2 is YYNGEE. CDR3 length: 14 residues. V lost 4 bases and J lost 6, with 15 bases in between. The CDR3 spells CASSPGLKPDTQYF. CDR3 DNA sequence: TGTGCCAGCAGCCCAGGACTGAAACCGGATACGCAGTATTTT.

The sample holds a few counts of this clone. The CDR3 sequence is CASRVDRANTEAFF. DNA for the CDR3: TGTGCCAGCCGAGTGGACAGAGCGAACACTGAAGCTTTCTTT. V usage is TRBV19 and J usage is TRBJ1-1; D possibly corresponds to TRBD1 (6 bases). Germline CDR1 LNHDA, CDR2 SQIVND (reference sequence). The CDR3 runs 14 residues. With 9 bases removed from V and 1 base from J, the gap between germline ends came to 15 bases.